The rows below give T cell receptor beta chains drawn from one sample of a study of CD8+ T cells in alopecia areata. The assay was immunoSEQ multiplex PCR, and TCRdb's table has in-frame clones only and misses some. The data show more than 200,000 clones, about 64% seen once. Specimen: CD4+ T cells sorted from blood, collected at week 4, from a patient treated with tofacitinib. The origin of the receptors is a human donor with alopecia areata. The CDR3 runs from the conserved cysteine through the conserved F or W. A D gene is named only where the DNA matches it firmly. Only part of the rows carry a size: once, few, many, or a class if the clone is expanded.

j_call clone_size d_call v_call cdr3_nt cdr3_aa
TRBJ2-7 NA NA TRBV19 TGTGCCAGTAGTATCGGCAGGGGCTACGAGCAGTACTTC CASSIGRGYEQYF
TRBJ2-3 NA NA TRBV30 TGTGCCTGGAGTGTACAAGGAGGAGATACGCAGTATTTT CAWSVQGGDTQYF
TRBJ2-1 NA TRBD1 TRBV25-1 TGTGCCAGCAGTCTGATTGGGGACAGGGCCTCCTACAATGAGCAGTTCTTC CASSLIGDRASYNEQFF
TRBJ1-2 few NA TRBV20-1 TGCAGTGAGGGGGAATATGGCTACACCTTC CSEGEYGYTF
TRBJ1-2 NA NA TRBV7-9 TGTGCCAGCAGCTTCCGACAGGAAGACTATGGCTACACCTTC CASSFRQEDYGYTF
TRBJ1-4 NA NA TRBV7-9 TGTGCCAGCAGCCCGCGACCCCGTCAAGGTGAAAAACTGTTTTTT CASSPRPRQGEKLFF
TRBJ1-2 NA NA TRBV2 TGTGCCAGCAGTGAAACGGCGTTCTCTGGCTACACCTTC CASSETAFSGYTF
TRBJ2-2 few NA TRBV4-1 TGCGCCAGCAGCCCCAGGCCAACGGGGGTTTTTGGCGGGGAGCTGTTTTTT CASSPRPTGVFGGELFF
TRBJ1-1 NA NA TRBV27 TGTGCCAGCAGCGGGACGGTGAACACTGAAGCTTTCTTT CASSGTVNTEAFF
TRBJ1-1 NA NA TRBV7-2 TGTGCCAGCAGCTTAGGTATGAACACTGAAGCTTTCTTT CASSLGMNTEAFF
TRBJ2-7 few TRBD1 TRBV27 TGTGCCAGCACCTCACAGGGGGTGAATGCCTACGAGCAGTACTTC CASTSQGVNAYEQYF
TRBJ2-2 NA TRBD2 TRBV9 TGTGCCAGCAGCCCGACTAGCGGGGGGGCGAACACCGGGGAGCTGTTTTTT CASSPTSGGANTGELFF
TRBJ1-6 NA NA TRBV30 TGTGCCTGGAGTCCGTATAGGACCTATAATTCACCCCTCCACTTT CAWSPYRTYNSPLHF
TRBJ2-1 NA NA TRBV29-1 TGCAGCGCCGGCAGGTACAATGAGCAGTTCTTC CSAGRYNEQFF
TRBJ1-3 NA NA TRBV10-3 TGTGCCATCAGGACTGGAAACACCATATATTTT CAIRTGNTIYF
TRBJ1-1 NA NA TRBV7-2 TGTGCCAGCAGCTTAGATCAGGGAACAGACGAAGCTTTCTTT CASSLDQGTDEAFF
TRBJ2-7 NA NA TRBV4-3 TGCGCCAGCAGCCAAGATTACCGGCCGTCCGAGCAGTACTTC CASSQDYRPSEQYF
TRBJ2-5 NA TRBD1 TRBV30 TGTGCCTGGAGTGTAACAGGGGCCCAAGAGACCCAGTACTTC CAWSVTGAQETQYF
TRBJ2-5 NA NA TRBV27 TGTGCCAGCAGTCCTCGGACGGCCAATGGGGAGACCCAGTACTTC CASSPRTANGETQYF
TRBJ2-7 once NA TRBV7-2 TGTGCCAGCAGCCATGCGGGCTACGAGCAGTACTTC CASSHAGYEQYF
TRBJ2-2 NA NA TRBV27 TGTGCCAGCAGTTTATCGATAATCAACACCGGGGAGCTGTTTTTT CASSLSIINTGELFF
TRBJ2-1 NA NA TRBV9 TGTGCCAGCAGCGTAGTCATGGCAGGGGATGAGCAGTTCTTC CASSVVMAGDEQFF
TRBJ1-5 NA NA TRBV12-5 TGTGCTAGTGGTTTCAACCACGGCAATCAGCCCCAGCATTTT CASGFNHGNQPQHF
TRBJ2-3 NA TRBD1 TRBV5-4 TGTGCCAGCAGCTACGGACAGGCAGGCACAGATACGCAGTATTTT CASSYGQAGTDTQYF
TRBJ2-3 NA NA TRBV27 TGTGCCAGCAGTCTACGGGGCGGGGATACGCAGTATTTT CASSLRGGDTQYF
TRBJ1-2 NA NA TRBV13 TGTGCCAGCAGCCTCGTCAGGGGTGGCTACACCTTC CASSLVRGGYTF
TRBJ1-5 NA TRBD1 TRBV25-1 TGTGCCAGCAGTGAAACAGGGGCTCAGCCCCAGCATTTT CASSETGAQPQHF
TRBJ2-7 NA NA TRBV14 TGTGCCAGCAGCCAAGGGCGAGGTATCGAGCAGTACTTC CASSQGRGIEQYF
TRBJ1-2 NA NA TRBV7-9 TGTGCCAGCAGCCTCGACCCGAACTATGGCTACACCTTC CASSLDPNYGYTF
TRBJ1-6 NA TRBD1 TRBV19 TGTGCCAGTAGTATTCTGGACAGGGGTAATTCACCCCTCCACTTT CASSILDRGNSPLHF
TRBJ1-5 NA TRBD1 TRBV19 TGTGCCAGTAGTTCTCCGGACAGGGGGAGCAATCAGCCCCAGCATTTT CASSSPDRGSNQPQHF
TRBJ2-1 NA TRBD2 TRBV5-1 TGCGCCAGCAGCTTGGCTAGCGGGGGCTCCTACAATGAGCAGTTCTTC CASSLASGGSYNEQFF
TRBJ1-6 NA TRBD1 TRBV5-6 TGTGCCAGCAGCTACTGGGACAGGCCTAATTCACCCCTCCACTTT CASSYWDRPNSPLHF
TRBJ1-2 once NA TRBV23-1 TGCGCCAGCAGTCTACGGGGTATAGAGGGCTACACCTTC CASSLRGIEGYTF
TRBJ2-3 NA NA TRBV29-1 TGCAGCGCGGCAGGGGGCACAGATACGCAGTATTTT CSAAGGTDTQYF
TRBJ1-2 NA NA TRBV5-1 TGCGCCAGCAGCTTAACCGGGACCGAGAGTAGCTATGGCTACACCTTC CASSLTGTESSYGYTF
TRBJ1-1 few NA TRBV13 TGTGCCAGCAAATCCGGACTGATCAACACTGAAGCTTTCTTT CASKSGLINTEAFF